Listed below are T cell receptor beta chains from one sample, sequenced in a study of Graves' ophthalmopathy and Graves' hyperthyroidism. MiXCR, run by TCRdb on the multiplex PCR reads, gives a single entry per CDR3 protein. Of about 740,000 distinct CDR3 sequences detected, around 40% appear once; the ten largest clones hold 44%. The sequenced sample was peripheral blood. The source is an adult man with Graves' ophthalmopathy. CDR3s include the opening cysteine and the closing phenylalanine or tryptophan. Fields, in order: J gene, clone size, V gene, CDR3 protein. Clone size, where shown, is once, few, many, or a class for clones that have expanded.

TRBJ1-1	many	TRBV19	CASSTQGTNTEAFF
TRBJ2-7	NA	TRBV25-1	CASSLGQTYYEQYF
TRBJ2-5	many	TRBV7-7	CASSVRDSQETQYF
TRBJ1-4	few	TRBV25-1	CASRSPGTGNEKLFF
TRBJ2-7	NA	TRBV7-2	CASSLRGTGRHEQYF
TRBJ2-7	NA	TRBV2	CASSFTGDEQYF
TRBJ1-2	few	TRBV12-3/TRBV12-4	CASSLAFGSNYGYTF
TRBJ1-2	few	TRBV19	CASSPKGQGSNYGYTF
TRBJ1-1	many	TRBV25-1	CASSAPTGAGAEAFF
TRBJ2-7	many	TRBV19	CASSSTQTASYEQYF
TRBJ2-5	many	TRBV10-3	CAISERDGTEETQYF
TRBJ1-2	few	TRBV20-1	CSATTGGNGYTF
TRBJ2-2	few	TRBV19	CASTLKGAGEVGELFF
TRBJ2-7	NA	TRBV10-3	CASSPPPTVRYEQYF
TRBJ2-7	NA	TRBV7-2	CASSLAAIAGLVYEQYF
TRBJ2-5	few	TRBV7-9	CASSFEVVETQCF
TRBJ2-5	NA	TRBV6-1	CASRTYSVGETQYF
TRBJ2-2	NA	TRBV7-3	CASSPHGGTGELFF
TRBJ2-7	few	TRBV19	CASSISTSGGTYEQYF
TRBJ1-2	NA	TRBV7-6	CASSFRDIGVGYTF
TRBJ1-1	NA	TRBV7-3	CASSAGQSPAFF
TRBJ1-1	NA	TRBV7-9	CASSPAGANTEAFF
TRBJ1-5	NA	TRBV7-9	CASSHGTRNNQPQHF
TRBJ2-5	NA	TRBV19	CASSMKTSGGAETQYF